These 18 T cell receptor beta chains came from one sample sequenced in a study of T cells in tumors after PD-1 blockade. Assay: immunoSEQ multiplex PCR; the TCRdb copy retains only in-frame clones and omits some. The sample has over 10,000 clones; 60% to 70% are singletons. The sample in question was tumor tissue, obtained before anti-PD-1 treatment. The receptors originated from a human donor with basal cell carcinoma.

The rearrangement uses TRBV6-2 or TRBV6-3 and TRBJ1-2; D is ambiguous. V lost 6 bases to trimming and J lost 7 bases, with 9 bases between them. CDR1 MNHEY and CDR2 SVGEGT come from the germline V gene. This CDR3 spans 11 amino acids. Written as DNA, the CDR3 is TGTGCCAGCAGCTCACTAGGTGGCTACACCTTC. It encodes CASSSLGGYTF.

The rearrangement uses TRBV15 and TRBJ2-5, with 8 bases fitting TRBD1. This CDR3 contains 15 residues. Unmatched junction bases numbered 8, after V lost 8 bases and J lost 0 bases. Germline V gives CDR1 LNHNV, CDR2 YYDKDF (reference sequence). The CDR3 nucleotides read TGTGCCACCGGGGCGGGACAGGAATACCAAGAGACCCAGTACTTC. Its protein is CATGAGQEYQETQYF.

This chain joins TRBV5-5 and TRBJ1-2; 7 bases are shared with TRBD1. CDR3 size: 15 residues. V was pared by 3 bases and J by 8 bases, with 13 bases of the junction left unmatched. Germline-derived CDR1 and CDR2 are SGHKS and YYEKEE (reference sequence). The CDR3 protein is CASSSIGAGGRGYTF. DNA of the CDR3: TGTGCCAGCAGCTCGATAGGGGCAGGGGGAAGGGGCTACACCTTC. The whole variable domain, remainder taken from reference TRBV5-5 and TRBJ1-2, is DAGVTQSPTHLIKTRGQQVTLRCSPISGHKSVSWYQQVLGQGPQFIFQYYEKEERGRGNFPDRFSARQFPNYSSELNVNALLLGDSALYLCASSSIGAGGRGYTFGSGTRLTVV.

Within the sample, this clone is large. The rearrangement links TRBV6-2 or TRBV6-3 to TRBJ1-1; TRBD1 is a possible D gene (6 bases). Trimming shortened V by 4 bases and J by 4 bases, and 10 bases separated the two germline ends. Germline CDR1 MNHEY, CDR2 SVGEGT. The CDR3 spans 13 residues. DNA for the CDR3: TGTGCCAGCAGTTTCCAGGGGACCACTGAAGCTTTCTTT. It translates to CASSFQGTTEAFF.

The chain has TRBV9 and TRBJ2-4; TRBD2 aligns across 10 bases. Germline-derived CDR1 and CDR2 are SGDLS and YYNGEE. The CDR3 covers 17 residues. Losses at the gene ends were 3 bases for V and 1 base for J; bases not matched to a gene: 7. The CDR3 DNA sequence: TGTGCCAGCAGCGCCTCCACTAGCGGGGTGGCCAAAAACATTCAGTACTTC. This sequence encodes CASSASTSGVAKNIQYF.

A single count supports this clone. The rearrangement links TRBV7-2 to TRBJ1-4; D gene unclear. CDR1 and CDR2 from the germline V gene are SGHTA and FQGNSA. The CDR3 loop spans 15 amino acids. V was cut by 1 base and J by 6 bases, with 12 bases left in between. CDR3 region: CASSLGVRRDEKLFF. The CDR3 nucleotides are TGTGCCAGCAGCTTAGGCGTCAGGCGGGATGAAAAACTGTTTTTT.

The V and J genes are TRBV12-5 and TRBJ2-7; D is unresolved. The CDR3 runs to 15 residues. CDR1 is LGHNT and CDR2 is FRNRAP in the germline V gene. V was trimmed by 3 bases and J by 5 bases, leaving 17 bases between them. CDR3 region: CASGLPGQRIHEQYF. In DNA form, the CDR3 reads TGTGCTAGTGGTTTACCGGGCCAAAGGATCCACGAGCAGTACTTC.

V and J are TRBV7-9 and TRBJ2-5; 12 bases agree with TRBD2. Germline values: CDR1 SEHNR, CDR2 FQNEAQ (reference sequence). The V gene end was trimmed by 4 bases and the J gene end by 4 bases; junction bases not matched to a gene: 7. The CDR3 totals 16 residues. The CDR3 DNA reads TGTGCCAGCAGCTACCCTCTAGCGGGAGGGCTAGAGACCCAGTACTTC. Protein: CASSYPLAGGLETQYF.

The chain joins TRBV28 to TRBJ1-1; 7 bases map to TRBD1. J gave up 7 bases and V 6 bases, and 8 bases lay outside the gene matches. The CDR3 covers 13 residues. Looked up from germline, CDR1 is MDHEN and CDR2 is SYDVKM. The CDR3 sequence is CASSQGGINEAFF. CDR3 sequence (DNA): TGTGCCAGCAGCCAGGGGGGGATAAATGAAGCTTTCTTT.

V gene TRBV19 combines with J gene TRBJ2-1; D unclear. This CDR3 has 12 amino acids. Germline V gene data show CDR1 as LNHDA and CDR2 as SQIVND (reference sequence). Between the trimmed V and J ends, which lost 5 bases and 7 bases, there was a span of 9 bases. The CDR3 DNA follows: TGTGCCAGTAGTGCACAGCTAAATGAGCAGTTCTTC. This gives the protein CASSAQLNEQFF.

The chain is built from TRBV25-1 and TRBJ1-1; possible D gene TRBD1, 6 bases. The CDR3 extends over 17 amino acids. Trimming cost V 4 bases and J 0 bases, with 18 bases left between them. CDR1 MGHDK and CDR2 SYGVNS come from the germline V gene. The CDR3 protein is CASSGSRGAFLNTEAFF. Written as DNA, the CDR3 is TGTGCCAGCAGTGGGAGCAGGGGCGCCTTCCTGAACACTGAAGCTTTCTTT.

This clone was found once. This chain's CDR3 is CAWSGGQGARRYEQYF. Written as DNA, the CDR3 is TGTGCCTGGAGTGGGGGACAGGGGGCGCGTCGGTACGAGCAGTACTTC. V usage is TRBV30 and J usage is TRBJ2-7, with 12 nucleotides matching TRBD1. J lost 4 bases, V lost 1 base, and 8 bases had no gene match. The CDR3 length is 16 residues. Germline lookup yields CDR1 GTSNPN and CDR2 SVGIG (reference sequence). The variable domain in full, with the rest retrieved from reference TRBV30 and TRBJ2-7, is SQTIHQWPATLVQPVGSPLSLECTVEGTSNPNLYWYRQAAGRGLQLLFYSVGIGQISSEVPQNLSASRPQDRQFILSSKKLLLSDSGFYLCAWSGGQGARRYEQYFGPGTRLTVT.

V is TRBV18 and J is TRBJ1-2; TRBD1 is a possible D gene (6 bases). From germline, CDR1 is KGHSH and CDR2 LQKENI. Trimming took off 4 bases at V and 2 bases at J, with 23 bases between the two ends. CDR3 length equals 18 residues. DNA for the CDR3: TGTGCCAGCTCACGCCAGCCCCAACCGAAGGGGGAAAACTATGGCTACACCTTC. Translation gives CASSRQPQPKGENYGYTF.

The chain uses TRBV6-1 and TRBJ1-4; 8 bases line up with TRBD1. V shed 3 bases and J 8 bases; nucleotides not matched to a gene: 8. Germline V gene lookup returns CDR1 MNHNS and CDR2 SASEGT. The CDR3 runs to 15 residues. CDR3 sequence reads: CASSDQGARLEKLFF. Here the CDR3 DNA reads TGTGCCAGCAGTGATCAGGGGGCGCGTTTGGAAAAACTGTTTTTT.

The gene calls are TRBV5-4 and TRBJ2-5; D is possibly TRBD1 (5 bases). The germline CDR1 and CDR2 sequences are SGHNT and YYREEE (reference sequence). V shed 4 bases and J shed 3 bases, with 16 bases lying between them. The CDR3 runs to 15 residues. DNA for the CDR3: TGTGCCAGCAGCCTTACTGGGGCCCGAAAAGAGACCCAGTACTTC. Protein sequence: CASSLTGARKETQYF.

V and J are TRBV5-4 and TRBJ1-4, with TRBD1 identical over 8 bases. V lost 3 bases, J lost 2 bases, and 0 bases stayed unmatched. Germline lookup yields CDR1 SGHNT and CDR2 YYREEE (reference sequence). The CDR3 is 14 amino acids. For the CDR3, the DNA is TGTGCCAGCAGCTCAGGGGGCACTAATGAAAAACTGTTTTTT. Protein: CASSSGGTNEKLFF. The full variable domain, with the rest looked up from reference TRBV5-4 and TRBJ1-4, is ETGVTQSPTHLIKTRGQQVTLRCSSQSGHNTVSWYQQALGQGPQFIFQYYREEENGRGNFPPRFSGLQFPNYSSELNVNALELDDSALYLCASSSGGTNEKLFFGSGTQLSVL.

The rearrangement uses TRBV18 and TRBJ2-1; 16 positions agree with TRBD2. This CDR3 has 20 amino acids. Germline V gene lookup returns CDR1 KGHSH and CDR2 LQKENI. Trimming cost V 3 bases and J 1 base; bases outside gene matches: 9. This CDR3 is CASSPAGTSGGAWSYNEQFF. The DNA of the CDR3 is TGTGCCAGCTCACCGGCCGGGACTAGCGGGGGGGCCTGGTCCTACAATGAGCAGTTCTTC.

The chain employs TRBV7-3 and TRBJ2-2; 13 bases fit TRBD2. CDR1 SGHTA and CDR2 FQGTGA come from the germline V gene. CDR3 length: 16 residues. V was pared by 4 bases and J by 8 bases, with 7 bases of the junction left unmatched. This CDR3 is CASSSTTSGGTGELFF. For the CDR3, the DNA is TGTGCCAGCAGCTCCACGACTAGCGGGGGGACAGGGGAGCTGTTTTTT.